What follows is one T cell receptor (beta chain) and its context. Its antigen remains unidentified. The V end lost 9 bases, the J end lost 4 bases, and 12 bases lay between the germline ends. This CDR3 is 12 amino acids long. The germline CDR1 and CDR2 sequences are WSHSY and SAAADI. The protocol was immunoSEQ multiplex PCR, while the TCRdb copy is restricted to in-frame clones and leaves out a portion. The repertoire holds about 1.4 million clones, approximately 96% seen once, with 0.95% to 1.5% in the top ten. The sample is drawn from a study of shared clonotypes between healthy human individuals. Background on the study: Per donor, three plates held CD4 naive cells, three held CD4 memory, two held CD8 naive and one held CD8 memory. Study outcomes and limitations: Sorted-subset sequencing was shown by rarefaction to be incomplete despite large depth.

The specimen sequenced was naive CD4+ T cells sorted from blood. As to subset: CD45RA+ positively selected. This rearrangement joins TRBV10-2 to TRBJ1-1; D not resolved. The source is a man aged 25-40 years in good health. The DNA for the CDR3 is TGCGCCAGTACGGGAGTTGGCACTGAAGCTTTCTTT. Its protein product is CASTGVGTEAFF.